Listed below are T cell receptor beta chains from one sample, sequenced in a study of shared clonotypes between healthy human individuals. The repertoire was sequenced with immunoSEQ multiplex PCR; TCRdb's copy has only in-frame clones and lacks some. The sample includes about 1,900,000 clones, just under 95% of them seen just once. The sequencing sample was made of naive CD8+ T cells sorted from blood. These receptors were taken from a man younger than 30 in good health. The CDR3 runs from the conserved cysteine through the conserved F or W. A D gene is named only where the DNA matches it firmly. Not all rows give a size; the values are once, few, many and, for expanded clones, a class.

.	TRBV9	TRBD1	TRBJ2-7	CASSVGTDRFYEQYF	TGTGCCAGCAGCGTAGGCACGGACAGGTTCTACGAGCAGTACTTC
.	TRBV7-9	.	TRBJ2-1	CASSPPTASRNNEQFF	TGTGCCAGCAGCCCCCCCACAGCGAGCAGGAACAATGAGCAGTTCTTC
.	TRBV6-5	.	TRBJ2-1	CASSDPPGEQFF	TGTGCCAGCAGTGACCCCCCGGGCGAGCAGTTCTTC
.	TRBV6-1	.	TRBJ1-1	CASKLEQGLNTEAFF	TGTGCCAGCAAACTTGAACAGGGATTAAACACTGAAGCTTTCTTT
.	TRBV19	.	TRBJ2-2	CASSIHHVGPPRTGELFF	TGTGCCAGTAGTATTCATCATGTCGGACCCCCGAGAACCGGGGAGCTGTTTTTT
.	TRBV5-6	.	TRBJ1-4	CASSVQWANEKLFF	TGTGCCAGCAGCGTACAGTGGGCTAATGAAAAACTGTTTTTT
once	TRBV6-6	TRBD1	TRBJ2-1	CASSYIPGTGYNEQFF	TGTGCCAGCAGTTACATCCCCGGGACAGGCTACAATGAGCAGTTCTTC
.	TRBV5-4	.	TRBJ1-2	CASSTRGVYGYTF	TGTGCCAGCAGCACCAGGGGCGTCTATGGCTACACCTTC
.	TRBV29-1	.	TRBJ1-1	CSVEMGSDTEAFF	TGCAGCGTTGAAATGGGGTCGGACACTGAAGCTTTCTTT
.	TRBV28	.	TRBJ2-4	CASSGESELAKNIQYF	TGTGCCAGCAGTGGAGAGTCAGAACTAGCCAAAAACATTCAGTACTTC
.	TRBV6-5	TRBD1	TRBJ1-3	CASSLQGAAGNTIYF	TGTGCCAGCAGTTTACAGGGGGCTGCGGGAAACACCATATATTTT
.	TRBV6-6	TRBD1	TRBJ1-3	CASSYSRGGDTIYF	TGTGCCAGCAGTTACTCCAGGGGGGGGGACACCATATATTTT
once	TRBV7-6	.	TRBJ2-6	CASSLEGIGSGANVLTF	TGTGCCAGCAGCTTAGAGGGGATAGGCTCTGGGGCCAACGTCCTGACTTTC
.	TRBV13	.	TRBJ1-2	CASSLEAGSNRGGYTF	TGTGCCAGCAGCTTAGAGGCAGGGTCTAATCGGGGTGGCTACACCTTC
.	TRBV29-1	.	TRBJ2-2	CSVLAGELFF	TGCAGCGTTCTGGCCGGGGAGCTGTTTTTT
.	TRBV15	.	TRBJ1-2	CATSREMGRQLNYGYTF	TGTGCCACCAGCAGAGAGATGGGGCGGCAGCTGAACTATGGCTACACCTTC
once	TRBV30	TRBD2	TRBJ2-1	CAWMLGAGGSYNEQFF	TGTGCCTGGATGCTAGGAGCGGGAGGATCCTACAATGAGCAGTTCTTC
.	TRBV25-1	.	TRBJ2-3	CASTAGADTQYF	TGTGCCAGCACAGCAGGGGCAGATACGCAGTATTTT
once	TRBV30	.	TRBJ1-1	CAWSSGGGLTEAFF	TGTGCCTGGAGTTCGGGCGGGGGCTTAACTGAAGCTTTCTTT
.	TRBV6-1	.	TRBJ2-2	CASSDWVSGISTGELFF	TGTGCCAGCAGTGATTGGGTCTCCGGAATAAGCACCGGGGAGCTGTTTTTT
.	TRBV27	.	TRBJ1-1	CASSLRGVGDTEAFF	TGTGCCAGCAGTTTAAGGGGGGTAGGGGACACTGAAGCTTTCTTT
.	TRBV4-3	.	TRBJ2-7	CASPWREHPHEQYF	TGCGCCAGCCCATGGAGGGAGCACCCCCACGAGCAGTACTTC
.	TRBV14	.	TRBJ2-6	CASSQAGEGANVLTF	TGTGCCAGCAGCCAAGCGGGAGAAGGTGCCAACGTCCTGACTTTC
once	TRBV1	.	TRBJ2-3	CTSSQDEAEECTDTQYF	TGCACCAGCAGCCAAGATGAGGCGGAAGAATGCACAGATACGCAGTATTTT
few	TRBV5-4	.	TRBJ1-6	CASSLAMGSPLHF	TGTGCCAGCAGCTTGGCCATGGGATCACCCCTCCACTTT
.	TRBV6-6	.	TRBJ2-5	CASSYSPAEQETQYF	TGTGCCAGCAGTTACTCTCCAGCGGAGCAAGAGACCCAGTACTTC
.	TRBV28	TRBD2	TRBJ2-1	CASSSTREGSYNEQFF	TGTGCCAGCAGTTCTACGAGGGAGGGCTCCTACAATGAGCAGTTCTTC
.	TRBV4-2	TRBD1	TRBJ1-2	CASSHDPSATGGLYGYTF	TGTGCCAGCAGCCATGACCCTTCCGCGACAGGGGGGCTCTATGGCTACACCTTC
.	TRBV28	.	TRBJ2-2	CASSRGANTGELFF	TGTGCCAGCTCCAGGGGGGCGAACACCGGGGAGCTGTTTTTT
.	TRBV9	.	TRBJ2-7	CASGSNSYEQYF	TGTGCCAGCGGGTCGAATTCCTACGAGCAGTACTTC
.	TRBV4-1	.	TRBJ1-1	CASSQIRENTEAFF	TGCGCCAGCAGCCAAATTCGGGAGAACACTGAAGCTTTCTTT
once	TRBV10-1	.	TRBJ2-5	CASSRTTKETQYF	TGCGCCAGCAGCCGGACTACAAAAGAGACCCAGTACTTC
.	TRBV6-5	.	TRBJ1-1	CASSPQGWNTEAFF	TGTGCCAGCAGTCCTCAGGGGTGGAACACTGAAGCTTTCTTT
.	TRBV7-9	.	TRBJ2-7	CASSPSRSSGEGQYF	TGTGCCAGCAGCCCATCCCGCAGTTCGGGGGAAGGGCAGTACTTC
.	TRBV27	.	TRBJ1-5	CASSLQGSNQPQHF	TGTGCCAGCAGCCTCCAGGGTTCCAATCAGCCCCAGCATTTT
.	TRBV10-2	.	TRBJ1-1	CASRATVNTEAFF	TGCGCCAGCAGAGCGACAGTGAACACTGAAGCTTTCTTT
.	TRBV18	TRBD1	TRBJ1-5	CASSRDRVDNQPQHF	TGTGCCAGCTCACGGGACAGGGTGGACAATCAGCCCCAGCATTTT
.	TRBV9	TRBD2	TRBJ2-3	CASSGRLAGGPGDTQYF	TGTGCCAGCAGCGGCCGACTAGCGGGGGGGCCGGGAGATACGCAGTATTTT
.	TRBV9	.	TRBJ2-7	CASSPGDGPYEQYF	TGTGCCAGCAGCCCCGGGGACGGACCCTACGAGCAGTACTTC
.	TRBV5-6	.	TRBJ2-3	CASSGYPTDTQYF	TGTGCCAGCAGCGGGTATCCGACAGATACGCAGTATTTT
many	TRBV30	TRBD1	TRBJ1-3	CAWGTGLAGNTIYF	TGTGCCTGGGGGACAGGTTTGGCTGGAAACACCATATATTTT